This is a list of T cell receptor beta chains from one sample in a study of immune cell composition in non-small cell lung cancer. Generated by immunoSEQ multiplex PCR, the TCRdb table keeps only in-frame clones and is missing some. The top ten clones hold 10% to 15% of a sample with approximately 8,000 clones, around 80% of them seen once. Sequencing was done on a sample of lung tumor tissue. The origin of the receptors is a human donor with non-small cell lung cancer. The CDR3 runs from the conserved cysteine through the conserved F or W. D genes are given only for firm matches.

j_gene	v_gene	d_gene	CDR3nt	CDR3aa
TRBJ2-1	TRBV28	TRBD2	TGTGCCAGCAGCTCACTAAAGGGACTAGCGGGTGATGAGCAGTTCTTC	CASSSLKGLAGDEQFF
TRBJ1-1	TRBV7-6	.	TGTGCCAGCAGCTTAGGAGTTAGCCACACTGAAGCTTTCTTT	CASSLGVSHTEAFF
TRBJ1-3	TRBV19	.	TGTGCCAGTAGTATAGTTGGCCAGGGGACTGGAAACACCATATATTTT	CASSIVGQGTGNTIYF
TRBJ2-5	TRBV18	.	TGTGCCAGCTCACCGCCACTTGACTCGTGGGAGACCCAGTACTTC	CASSPPLDSWETQYF
TRBJ1-5	TRBV5-1	TRBD1	TGCGCCAGCAGCTTGGGGGGAGGGACAGGGAGTCAGCCCCAGCATTTT	CASSLGGGTGSQPQHF
TRBJ1-3	TRBV7-2	.	TGTGCCAGCAGGAGGGAACTCTCTGGAAACACCATATATTTT	CASRRELSGNTIYF
TRBJ1-1	TRBV5-4	.	TGTGCCAGCAGCCGCGACGTGAACACTGAAGCTTTCTTT	CASSRDVNTEAFF
TRBJ2-5	TRBV7-2	.	TGTGCCAGCAGCTTGGGTGTCGGGCAAGAGACCCAGTACTTC	CASSLGVGQETQYF
TRBJ1-2	TRBV11-2	.	TGTGCCAGCAGCTTTAATATCCTCTATGGCTACACCTTC	CASSFNILYGYTF
TRBJ1-2	TRBV5-5	.	TGTGCCAGCAGCTTGGCCGAGGTCCGTTCCTCGCGTGGCTACACCTTC	CASSLAEVRSSRGYTF